Listed here are 15 T cell receptor beta chains from one sample, sequenced in a study of blood T cells in healthy people across ages. A second PCR of roughly 7 to 11 cycles used a sample-barcoded 5' primer and a J-beta primer mix. Each CDR3 protein is one row after TCRdb ran MiXCR on the 5' RACE reads. The data contain hundreds of thousands of distinct CDR3 sequences, roughly 48% of them seen just once; the ten biggest clones take up 13%. Sequencing input: blood. These receptors were taken from a man aged 25-40 years in good health.

This clonotype was counted between two and nine times. The V and J genes are TRBV3-1 and TRBJ2-5; TRBD2 is a possible D gene (5 bases). The DNA end favors TRBJ2-7, so the J call may be wrong. Germline lookup yields CDR1 LGHDT and CDR2 YNNKEL (reference sequence). The length of the CDR3 is 13 residues. CDR3: CASSQVEEGEQYF. The DNA of the CDR3 is TGTGCCAGCAGCCAAGTAGAAGAGGGCGAGCAGTACTTC.

CDR3 sequence reads: CASSQDLAGGVYNEQFF. CDR3 nucleotide sequence: TGTGCCAGCAGCCAAGACTTGGCGGGGGGCGTCTACAATGAGCAGTTCTTC. The chain joins TRBV4-2 to TRBJ2-1; 8 nucleotides agree with TRBD2. The CDR3 is 17 residues long. Per germline, CDR1 LGHNA and CDR2 YNFKEQ. V shed 0 bases, J shed 3 bases, and the junction held 7 bases outside the gene matches.

Notes on this clonotype: One junction end disagrees with the germline gene, perhaps due to a read error. This chain joins TRBV27 and TRBJ1-1, with D perhaps matching TRBD1 (5 bases). This CDR3 comprises 14 residues. Germline CDR1 MNHEY, CDR2 SMNVEV (reference sequence). In nucleotides, the CDR3 is TGTACCAGCAGCAACCAGGGTTTGAACACTGAAGCTTTCTTT. Translated, it gives CTSSNQGLNTEAFF.

This clonotype was counted a few times. The chain combines TRBV11-3 with TRBJ2-7; D tentatively reads TRBD1 or TRBD2 (5 bases each). Judging by the DNA end, TRBJ2-5 fits better; the J call may be wrong. The germline gives CDR1 SGHNT, CDR2 YENEEA. The CDR3 is 15 amino acids. CDR3 DNA sequence: TGTGCCAGCAGCTTAGTCGGGGCCCTGGGGGAGACCCAGTACTTC. Its protein product is CASSLVGALGETQYF.

Only a few counts were recorded for this clonotype. This chain links TRBV27 with TRBJ1-6; the D is unclear. Germline CDR1 is MNHEY and CDR2 is SMNVEV (reference sequence). This CDR3 region has 15 residues. The V and J ends lost 3 bases and 0 bases respectively, with 6 bases between them. CDR3 nucleotide sequence: TGTGCCAGCAGTTTCGTCAGCTCCTATAATTCACCCCTCCACTTT. Translating it yields CASSFVSSYNSPLHF.

In its sample, this clonotype was seen a few times. This sequence joins TRBV20-1 and TRBJ2-3; TRBD2 agrees at 16 bases. The CDR3 spans 16 residues. V trimming: 1 base; J trimming: 6 bases; junction bases outside the gene matches: 4. Germline-derived CDR1 and CDR2 are DFQATT and SNEGSKA (reference sequence). As DNA, the CDR3 is TGCAGTGCTAGAGTGGGGACTAGCGGGGGGGCGGATACGCAGTATTTT. Translated: CSARVGTSGGADTQYF.

The V and J genes are TRBV3-1 and TRBJ2-1, with D unclear. CDR3 length: 17 amino acids. V dropped 6 bases and J dropped 7 bases, with 25 bases sitting between them. The germline CDR1 and CDR2 sequences are LGHDT and YNNKEL (reference sequence). CDR3 protein: CASRGRAGLDQMNEQFF. DNA for the CDR3: TGTGCCAGCAGAGGAAGGGCCGGTCTTGACCAAATGAATGAGCAGTTCTTC.

In this sample, this clonotype turned up a few times. The gene calls are TRBV3-1 and TRBJ2-1; TRBD2 matches 13 bases. V shed 4 bases, J shed 9 bases, and the junction held 9 bases outside the gene matches. This CDR3 region has 16 residues. The V gene's germline CDR1 is LGHDT and CDR2 YNNKEL (reference sequence). CDR3 in amino acids: CASSPPTSGGSGEQFF. In DNA, the CDR3 is TGTGCCAGCAGCCCCCCGACTAGCGGGGGGTCAGGTGAGCAGTTCTTC.

This chain uses TRBV4-1 with TRBJ1-1; 7 nucleotides align to TRBD1. Looked up from germline, CDR1 is MGHRA and CDR2 is YSYEKL. The CDR3 is 15 residues long. V was pared by 3 bases and J by 5 bases, with 9 bases of the junction left unmatched. In DNA form, the CDR3 reads TGCGCCAGCAGCCAGTTAGACAGGGAGAGGACTGAAGCTTTCTTT. Translated: CASSQLDRERTEAFF.

The chain links TRBV20-1 to TRBJ2-1, with 12 bases aligning to TRBD1. This CDR3 region has 18 residues. J was trimmed by 0 bases and V by 1 base; bases with no gene match: 7. Germline V lookup: CDR1 DFQATT, CDR2 SNEGSKA (reference sequence). CDR3 protein: CSARATGQGASSYNEQFF. CDR3 nucleotide sequence: TGCAGTGCTAGAGCGACGGGACAGGGGGCGAGCTCCTACAATGAGCAGTTCTTC.

This clonotype was picked up a small number of times. It may be a read error: a sequence one base away is much more abundant. The V gene is TRBV7-2, the J gene TRBJ2-5, with TRBD1 identical over 8 bases. The end of the DNA aligns better with TRBJ2-7, so the J call may be wrong. Germline values: CDR1 SGHTA, CDR2 FQGNSA. This CDR3 spans 14 amino acids. CDR3 coding DNA: TGTGCCAGCAGCGTCGGACAGGGTTTCGGCGAGCAGTACTTC. It yields the protein CASSVGQGFGEQYF.

This rearrangement joins TRBV10-3 to TRBJ2-2; D unclear. V lost 3 bases to trimming and J lost 6 bases, with 11 bases between them. From germline, CDR1 is ENHRY and CDR2 SYGVKD. The CDR3 is made up of 14 amino acids. The chain's CDR3 is CAISDRPDAGELFF. CDR3 bases: TGTGCCATCAGTGACCGTCCTGATGCCGGGGAGCTGTTTTTT.

This clonotype was found a few times. The chain couples TRBV6-5 to TRBJ1-2; D uncertain. Trimming cost V 0 bases and J 0 bases, with 11 bases left between them. The CDR3 runs 16 residues. The V gene's germline CDR1 is MNHEY and CDR2 SVGAGI. As DNA, the CDR3 is TGTGCCAGCAGTTACTCGGGCATCGGAACTAACTATGGCTACACCTTC. It is translated as CASSYSGIGTNYGYTF.

The rearrangement joins TRBV20-1 to TRBJ2-7; D remains unclear. The CDR3 runs to 10 residues. Trimming removed 7 bases from V and 6 bases from J, with 10 bases in between. Germline loops: CDR1 DFQATT, CDR2 SNEGSKA (reference sequence). DNA of the CDR3: TGCAGTGGCGTCAGTGGCGAGCAGTACTTC. It specifies CSGVSGEQYF.

Turning to this clonotype: The junction differs from germline at one of its ends, possibly a read error. The chain employs TRBV27 and TRBJ2-1; 7 nucleotides line up with TRBD1. This CDR3 is 13 amino acids long. Germline CDR1 reads MNHEY; CDR2 reads SMNVEV (reference sequence). The CDR3 protein is CSSSTGSYNEQFF. CDR3 coding DNA: TGTTCCAGTTCGACAGGGTCCTACAATGAGCAGTTCTTC.